Given below is one T cell receptor beta chain in context. The RNA input was about 0.5 to 1 ug, and it was reverse transcribed with random hexamers. The method of amplification for TCR beta CDR3 was immunoSEQ multiplex PCR, covering 54 Vbeta and 13 Jbeta. TCRdb fed the immunoSEQ multiplex PCR reads into MiXCR, producing one record per CDR3 protein. The data contain roughly 400,000 distinct CDR3 sequences, 75% to 90% of them singletons. Germline CDR1 and CDR2: MGHRA and YSYEKL. V shed 3 bases, J shed 3 bases, and the junction held 11 bases outside the gene matches. This CDR3 contains 17 residues. The data were obtained in a study of CD8 T cells in Susac syndrome.

This receptor was identified in a human donor with multiple sclerosis. The sample taken for sequencing was CD8+ T cells from PBMCs. This chain links TRBV4-1 with TRBJ2-1, with 7 bases matching TRBD1. In DNA form, the CDR3 reads TGCGCCAGCAGCCAGGACGTTCCGGGACAGAGCTACAATGAGCAGTTCTTC. Translated: CASSQDVPGQSYNEQFF.